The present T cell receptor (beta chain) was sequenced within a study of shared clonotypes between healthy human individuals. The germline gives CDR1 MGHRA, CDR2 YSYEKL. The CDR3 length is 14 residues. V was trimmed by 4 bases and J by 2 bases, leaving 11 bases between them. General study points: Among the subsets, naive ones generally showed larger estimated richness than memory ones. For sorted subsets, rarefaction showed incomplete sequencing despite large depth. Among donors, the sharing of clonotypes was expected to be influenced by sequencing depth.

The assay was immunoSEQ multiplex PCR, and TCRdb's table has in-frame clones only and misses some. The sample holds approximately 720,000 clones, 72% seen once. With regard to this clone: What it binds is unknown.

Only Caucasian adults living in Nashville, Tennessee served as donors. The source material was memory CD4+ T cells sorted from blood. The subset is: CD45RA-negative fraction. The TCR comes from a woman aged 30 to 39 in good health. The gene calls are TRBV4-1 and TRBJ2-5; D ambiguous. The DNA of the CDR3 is TGCGCCAGCAGCCTCCTGGACGGACAAGAGACCCAGTACTTC. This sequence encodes CASSLLDGQETQYF.